The 16 T cell receptor beta chains in this list originate from one sample, sequenced in a study of B cell selection in AIRE deficiency. The data were produced by immunoSEQ multiplex PCR, yet TCRdb's version contains in-frame clones alone and is incomplete. The profile covers fewer than 30,000 clones, with around 97% appearing a single time and around 0.19% taken by the ten largest. The sorted conventional CD4 T cells were gated as CD4+CD127+. Sequenced: conventional CD4+ T cells sorted from PBMCs. The source is a human donor with AIRE deficiency.

This sequence joins TRBV29-1 and TRBJ1-2; 7 bases are a match to TRBD1. The V segment lost 6 bases and the J segment 6 bases; nucleotides outside the gene matches: 16. The CDR3 runs to 15 residues. In germline, CDR1 is SQVTM, CDR2 ANQGSEA. CDR3 sequence reads: CSVQGQPLQLHGYTF. The CDR3 nucleotides read TGCAGCGTCCAGGGACAGCCCCTACAGTTGCATGGCTACACCTTC.

The V call is TRBV4-1, the J call TRBJ2-1, with 9 bases matching TRBD2. CDR1 is MGHRA and CDR2 is YSYEKL in the germline V gene. V shed 8 bases, J shed 10 bases, and the junction held 15 bases outside the gene matches. The CDR3 spans 15 residues. The chain's CDR3 is CASRREAGGLEEQFF. The CDR3 DNA is TGCGCCAGCCGCAGAGAGGCGGGAGGGCTGGAGGAGCAGTTCTTC.

The chain joins TRBV6-1 to TRBJ1-5; D is undetermined. CDR3 length equals 12 residues. The germline V and J ends were trimmed by 7 bases and 7 bases, with 11 bases remaining between them. Germline CDR1 is MNHNS and CDR2 is SASEGT. This CDR3 reads CASTIWQQPQHF. In nucleotides, the CDR3 is TGTGCCAGCACGATCTGGCAGCAGCCCCAGCATTTT.

The V gene is TRBV7-9, the J gene TRBJ2-2; D could derive from TRBD1 or TRBD2 (5 bases each). V was shortened by 5 bases and J by 0 bases, with 16 bases between the two germline ends. Germline loops: CDR1 SEHNR, CDR2 FQNEAQ (reference sequence). The CDR3 is 17 residues long. CDR3 DNA: TGTGCCAGCAGCACCGACAGAGCGGCAGCGAACACCGGGGAGCTGTTTTTT. Protein sequence: CASSTDRAAANTGELFF. Complete variable domain (other parts from reference TRBV7-9 and TRBJ2-2): DTGVSQNPRHKITKRGQNVTFRCDPISEHNRLYWYRQTLGQGPEFLTYFQNEAQLEKSRLLSDRFSAERPKGSFSTLEIQRTEQGDSAMYLCASSTDRAAANTGELFFGEGSRLTVL.

V and J are TRBV19 and TRBJ1-5; D possibly corresponds to TRBD1 (5 bases). V shed 1 base and J shed 0 bases, with 13 bases lying between them. Germline V gives CDR1 LNHDA, CDR2 SQIVND (reference sequence). CDR3 size: 17 residues. The chain's CDR3 is CASSIGRQGSSNQPQHF. CDR3 DNA: TGTGCCAGTAGTATAGGGCGGCAGGGCTCTAGCAATCAGCCCCAGCATTTT.

The chain links TRBV6-4 to TRBJ1-2; D not certain. This CDR3 has 13 amino acids. Trimming shortened V by 4 bases and J by 4 bases, and 10 bases separated the two germline ends. Germline values: CDR1 MRHNA, CDR2 SNTAGT. DNA of the CDR3: TGTGCCAGCAGTGCCGAGGGTACCTATGGCTACACCTTC. Amino acid sequence: CASSAEGTYGYTF.

The chain uses TRBV10-3 and TRBJ2-2, with 7 bases aligning to TRBD1. Germline lookup yields CDR1 ENHRY and CDR2 SYGVKD. With V trimmed by 11 bases and J by 1 base, 13 bases remained unmatched. The CDR3 spans 16 residues. The chain's CDR3 is CAATGTGTVNTGELFF. CDR3 DNA: TGTGCCGCGACGGGGACCGGGACAGTGAACACCGGGGAGCTGTTTTTT.

This chain uses TRBV4-1 with TRBJ2-7, with 7 nucleotides matching TRBD2. Germline loops: CDR1 MGHRA, CDR2 YSYEKL. Trimming removed 1 base from V and 5 bases from J; junction bases left unmatched: 11. The CDR3 is 16 residues long. This CDR3 reads CASSQGGGSGFNEQYF. Written as DNA, the CDR3 is TGCGCCAGCAGCCAAGGAGGCGGGAGCGGTTTCAACGAGCAGTACTTC.

This chain uses TRBV18 with TRBJ2-1; TRBD2 matches at 8 bases. CDR1 and CDR2 (germline): KGHSH, LQKENI. V was clipped by 0 bases and J by 8 bases; unmatched bases: 6. This CDR3 has 15 amino acids. The CDR3 region has the DNA TGTGCCAGCTCACCACCCAGCGGGAGATCCCATGAGCAGTTCTTC. Its protein is CASSPPSGRSHEQFF.

This chain links TRBV5-5 with TRBJ1-2, with D possibly TRBD1 on 5 matching bases. Trimming removed 4 bases from V and 4 bases from J, with 20 bases in between. The length of the CDR3 is 16 residues. Germline V CDR1 and CDR2: SGHKS, YYEKEE (reference sequence). CDR3 nucleotides: TGTGCCAGCAGCAAAACCGGGACGCCTACGCTCTATGGCTACACCTTC. Translating it yields CASSKTGTPTLYGYTF.

The rearrangement joins TRBV7-2 to TRBJ1-2; D remains unclear. The CDR3 length is 14 residues. Between the trimmed V and J ends, which lost 3 bases and 2 bases, there was a span of 10 bases. Germline CDR1 SGHTA, CDR2 FQGNSA. This CDR3 is CASSLEGLNYGYTF. The CDR3 bases are TGTGCCAGCAGCTTGGAGGGTTTGAACTATGGCTACACCTTC.

The chain has TRBV7-2 and TRBJ2-1; 8 bases are a match to TRBD1. V lost 5 bases and J lost 3; bases outside the gene matches: 6. This CDR3 contains 15 residues. The germline V gene has CDR1 SGHTA and CDR2 FQGNSA. CDR3 DNA sequence: TGTGCCAGCAGCCAATCGGACAGGGACTACAATGAGCAGTTCTTC. Its protein is CASSQSDRDYNEQFF.

The rearrangement uses TRBV7-2 and TRBJ1-5, with D hard to call. The CDR3 runs to 16 residues. Between the trimmed V and J ends, which lost 2 bases and 7 bases, there was a span of 18 bases. Germline V gene lookup returns CDR1 SGHTA and CDR2 FQGNSA. CDR3 protein: CASSLRASRGEQPQHF. The CDR3 coding sequence is TGTGCCAGCAGCTTAAGGGCCAGCCGCGGGGAGCAGCCCCAGCATTTT.

This rearrangement joins TRBV6-5 to TRBJ1-2, with D perhaps matching TRBD1 (6 bases). The CDR3 length is 14 residues. The germline V gene has CDR1 MNHEY and CDR2 SVGAGI. V lost 5 bases and J 7 bases, leaving 17 bases between the germline ends. CDR3 amino acids: CASSDSTGTGGYTF. The CDR3 DNA reads as TGTGCCAGCAGTGACAGTACAGGGACGGGTGGCTACACCTTC.

CDR3 sequence reads: CASRDSSGNTIYF. Here the CDR3 DNA reads TGTGCCAGCAGGGACAGCTCTGGAAACACCATATATTTT. The gene calls are TRBV6-1 and TRBJ1-3; D is possibly TRBD1 (6 bases). Deletions cut 6 bases from V and 0 bases from J, with 6 bases between. From germline, CDR1 is MNHNS and CDR2 SASEGT. The CDR3 has 13 residues.

V gene TRBV9 combines with J gene TRBJ2-7; 8 bases are shared with TRBD2. CDR3 length: 15 amino acids. Germline CDR1 is SGDLS and CDR2 is YYNGEE. J gave up 5 bases and V 4 bases, and 11 bases lay outside the gene matches. CDR3 DNA: TGTGCCAGCAGCACCACGGGACTAGGAGAAGACGAGCAGTACTTC. This codes for CASSTTGLGEDEQYF.